Listed here is a single TCR beta chain. Its antigen is not identified. Germline values: CDR1 SGHTA, CDR2 FQGNSA. The CDR3 length is 13 residues. Trimming took 4 bases from V and 4 from J, leaving 10 bases between them. This table comes from immunoSEQ multiplex PCR, and its TCRdb copy is limited to in-frame clones, with some not included. This table has under 150,000 clones, 85% to 95% appearing once. These data come from a study of T cell responses to AZD1222 COVID-19 vaccine. Findings of the study overall: Baseline testing showed seropositivity in only six or seven AZD1222 recipients.

Source: peripheral blood, taken on day 0 of AZD1222 vaccination. This TCR was sampled from an adult in good health. The chain combines TRBV7-2 with TRBJ2-5, with D possibly being TRBD2 (6 bases). The CDR3 bases are TGTGCCAGCAGCTCCGTGGGGGGAGAGACCCAGTACTTC. This sequence encodes CASSSVGGETQYF.